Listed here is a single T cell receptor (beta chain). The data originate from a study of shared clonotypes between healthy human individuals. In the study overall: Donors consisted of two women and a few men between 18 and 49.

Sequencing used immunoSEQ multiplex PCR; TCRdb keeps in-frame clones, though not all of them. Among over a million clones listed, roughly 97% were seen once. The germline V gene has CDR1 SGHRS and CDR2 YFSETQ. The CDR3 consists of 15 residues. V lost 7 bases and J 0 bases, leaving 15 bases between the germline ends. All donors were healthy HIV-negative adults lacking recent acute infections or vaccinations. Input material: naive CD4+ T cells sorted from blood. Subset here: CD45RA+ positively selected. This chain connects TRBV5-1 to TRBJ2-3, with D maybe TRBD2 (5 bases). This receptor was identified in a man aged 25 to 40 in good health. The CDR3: CASERIPLSTDTQYF. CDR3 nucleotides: TGCGCCAGCGAGCGGATACCGCTAAGCACAGATACGCAGTATTTT.